One TCR beta chain is described in this entry. The CDR3 sequence is 15 residues long. V lost 6 bases and J 2 bases, leaving 16 bases between the germline ends. The germline CDR1 and CDR2 sequences are LNHDA and SQIVND (reference sequence). The data are from a study of blood T cell repertoires in COVID-19. Libraries were prepared by immunoSEQ multiplex PCR; TCRdb keeps only in-frame clonotypes and omits some of them. The table records tens of thousands of clones, roughly nine tenths of them present only once. The chain has TRBV19 and TRBJ1-2, with D perhaps matching TRBD1 (6 bases). The sample comprised peripheral blood. The TCR originated in a man aged 60 to 75 with acute or convalescent COVID-19. The CDR3 sequence: CASRSGGAENYGYTF. CDR3 coding DNA: TGTGCCAGTAGGTCGGGGGGGGCTGAGAACTATGGCTACACCTTC. The full variable domain, rest sourced from reference TRBV19 and TRBJ1-2, is DGGITQSPKYLFRKEGQNVTLSCEQNLNHDAMYWYRQDPGQGLRLIYYSQIVNDFQKGDIAEGYSVSREKKESFPLTVTSAQKNPTAFYLCASRSGGAENYGYTFGSGTRLTVV.